This T cell receptor (beta chain) appears in the sequencing data of a study of CD8+ T cells in alopecia areata. General study results and limits: Sequence data from scalp samples additionally include resident alphabeta T cells of normal skin.

Isolated RNA was reverse transcribed into cDNA used as the sequencing template. Here immunoSEQ multiplex PCR was the method, and the copy in TCRdb shows in-frame clones only, minus some. The data show about 160,000 clones, over 70% seen once. This clone was seen a few times. Its antigen is currently unknown. This CDR3 region has 14 residues. Trimming took 4 bases from V and 1 from J; bases not matched to a gene: 1. Germline lookup yields CDR1 SEHNR and CDR2 FQNEAQ (reference sequence). V is TRBV7-9 and J is TRBJ2-3; 8 bases are a match to TRBD2. The starting material was CD8+ T cells sorted from blood, obtained at week 0. The TCR originated in a human donor with alopecia areata. The CDR3 reads CASSYGGGTDTQYF. Here the CDR3 DNA reads TGTGCCAGCAGCTACGGGGGGGGCACAGATACGCAGTATTTT.